The 27 T cell receptor beta chains in this list originate from one sample, sequenced in a study of T cells in women clearing cervical HPV infection. The assay was immunoSEQ multiplex PCR, and TCRdb's table has in-frame clones only and misses some. The sample totals over 25,000 clones. Sequencing was carried out using blood buffy coat. All receptors derive from a woman aged 18-70 years with a cervical HPV16 infection that either progressed to CIN3+ or cleared (not recorded which).

About this clone: Read coverage stops 3 residues before the CDR3 terminus; the germline J gene supplies the remainder. The chain links TRBV18 to TRBJ2-3; a weak D match, TRBD1 (5 bases). This CDR3 has 13 residues. CDR1 is KGHSH, CDR2 LQKENI, per germline. V was clipped by 3 bases and J by 6 bases, with 10 bases between them. Incomplete CDR3 DNA: TGTGCCAGCTCACCCGGCAGGGCGGATACG. Translated, it gives CASSPGRADT. The full CDR3 reads CASSPGRADTQYF.

As to this clone: The sequenced fragment ends 3 residues before the CDR3 boundary, so the rest is inferred from the germline J gene. This chain uses TRBV11-3 with TRBJ2-1; D is perhaps TRBD2 (5 bases). Trimming took off 1 base at V and 9 bases at J, with 16 bases between the two ends. CDR1 SGHNT and CDR2 YENEEA come from the germline V gene. The CDR3 is 15 residues long. The CDR3 bases that were read are TGTGCCAGCAGCTTAGGAGAGGAACGGGCGGGTGAG. It codes for CASSLGEERAGE. The whole CDR3 reads CASSLGEERAGEQFF.

Concerning this clone itself: The CDR3 extends 3 residues past the end of the read, so its final part is completed from the germline J gene. The genes are TRBV7-3 and TRBJ2-6, with a tentative D call TRBD2 (5 bases). CDR1 is SGHTA, CDR2 FQGTGA, per germline. V dropped 4 bases and J dropped 4 bases, with 17 bases sitting between them. This CDR3 contains 17 residues. The CDR3 DNA, read in part, is TGTGCCAGCAGCTCCGCGGGCCGCGGCTACGGGGCCAACGTC. This encodes CASSSAGRGYGANV. The whole CDR3 region reads CASSSAGRGYGANVLTF.

In regard to this clone: The sequence runs out 3 residues before the end of the CDR3; the remainder is reconstructed from the germline J gene. The rearrangement joins TRBV11-2 to TRBJ2-7; 11 positions agree with TRBD1. V lost 1 base and J lost 4; bases outside the gene matches: 3. From germline, CDR1 is SGHAT and CDR2 FQNNGV. CDR3 length equals 15 residues. The part of the CDR3 DNA that was read is TGTGCCAGCAGCTTAGGGACAGGGGGCGGATACGAG. Protein product: CASSLGTGGGYE. The entire CDR3 is CASSLGTGGGYEQYF.

Concerning this clone: The missing CDR3 end, 3 residues past where the read stops, is filled in from the germline J gene. This rearrangement joins TRBV5-1 to TRBJ2-5; no reliable D call. This CDR3 region has 13 residues. V lost 2 bases, J lost 3 bases, and 8 bases lay in between. Per germline, CDR1 SGHRS and CDR2 YFSETQ. The CDR3 DNA, read in part, is TGCGCCAGCAGCTTAGCTAGGAAAGAGACC. As protein: CASSLARKET. The full CDR3 reads CASSLARKETQYF. The whole variable domain, filled in from reference TRBV5-1 and TRBJ2-5, reads KAGVTQTPRYLIKTRGQQVTLSCSPISGHRSVSWYQQTPGQGLQFLFEYFSETQRNKGNFPGRFSGRQFSNSRSEMNVSTLELGDSALYLCASSLARKETQYFGPGTRLLVL.

Note on this clone: The read finishes 3 residues shy of the CDR3 end, and the germline J gene is used to complete it. This chain links TRBV11-2 with TRBJ1-2, with 9 bases fitting TRBD1. Looked up from germline, CDR1 is SGHAT and CDR2 is FQNNGV. The CDR3 consists of 15 residues. The V gene end was trimmed by 6 bases and the J gene end by 4 bases; junction bases not matched to a gene: 9. The CDR3 reads CASSGGAGQGYGYTF. CDR3 DNA, as far as it was read: TGTGCCAGCAGTGGGGGAGCGGGACAGGGCTATGGC.

As concerns this clone: The read terminates 3 residues ahead of where the CDR3 ends, so the germline J gene completes it. V and J are TRBV15 and TRBJ2-1; D gene uncertain. Germline CDR1 is LNHNV and CDR2 is YYDKDF (reference sequence). There are 13 residues in the CDR3. With 0 bases removed from V and 7 bases from J, the gap between germline ends came to 7 bases. CDR3 region: CATSRESRNEQFF. CDR3 DNA, as far as it was read: TGTGCCACCAGCAGAGAAAGTCGGAATGAG.

Notes on this clone: The read finishes 3 residues shy of the CDR3 end, and the germline J gene is used to complete it. The V and J genes are TRBV11-2 and TRBJ2-7, with 7 nucleotides matching TRBD2. V shed 7 bases and J 4 bases; nucleotides not matched to a gene: 7. This CDR3 region has 13 residues. Germline loops: CDR1 SGHAT, CDR2 FQNNGV. CDR3 protein: CASKFSGTYEQYF. The sequenced part of the CDR3 DNA is TGTGCCAGCAAATTCAGCGGGACGTACGAG.

In the case of this clone: The CDR3 is cut off 3 residues early in the read; its end comes from the germline J gene. The gene calls are TRBV19 and TRBJ2-1; TRBD2 agrees at 8 bases. CDR1 LNHDA and CDR2 SQIVND come from the germline V gene (reference sequence). V trimming: 5 bases; J trimming: 2 bases; junction bases outside the gene matches: 11. The CDR3 extends over 17 amino acids. The sequenced part of the CDR3 DNA is TGTGCCAGTAGTCGCCGACTAGCGAGAGCAACCTACAATGAG. Protein product: CASSRRLARATYNE. The full CDR3 protein is CASSRRLARATYNEQFF.

As for this clone: Read sequence stops 3 residues before the CDR3 end, and the germline J gene provides the missing end. The chain joins TRBV30 to TRBJ1-1; the D is unclear. Germline assignment: CDR1 GTSNPN and CDR2 SVGIG (reference sequence). The V and J ends lost 1 base and 3 bases respectively, with 6 bases between them. The CDR3 extends over 12 amino acids. CDR3 amino acids: CAWSDGDTEAFF. The sequenced part of the CDR3 DNA is TGTGCCTGGAGTGACGGGGACACTGAA.

A note on this clone: The read ends 3 residues shy of where the CDR3 ends; the end is completed using the germline J gene. The chain combines TRBV20-1 with TRBJ2-3, with 8 positions matching TRBD2. The germline V gene encodes CDR1 DFQATT and CDR2 SNEGSKA (reference sequence). This CDR3 spans 14 amino acids. CDR3 bases read: TGCAGTGCGTTGAGGCGGGAGGATAGTGAGACG. As protein: CSALRREDSET. The whole CDR3 region reads CSALRREDSETQYF.

Concerning this clone itself: The read terminates 3 residues ahead of where the CDR3 ends, so the germline J gene completes it. This sequence joins TRBV7-2 and TRBJ2-2; D may be TRBD2 (5 bases). Germline-derived CDR1 and CDR2 are SGHTA and FQGNSA. CDR3 length equals 15 residues. CDR3 bases read: TGTGCCAGCAGCTTATCCGGGCCTACAGCGGAAAAG. Protein sequence: CASSLSGPTAEK. The whole CDR3 reads CASSLSGPTAEKLFF.

The CDR3 bases that were read are TGTGCCAGCAGTGGTACAGGGTCTAATGAAAAA. It encodes CASSGTGSNEK. The complete CDR3 sequence is CASSGTGSNEKLFF. This chain links TRBV6-1 with TRBJ1-4, with TRBD1 as a possible D gene (6 bases). The read finishes 3 residues shy of the CDR3 end, and the germline J gene is used to complete it. Germline V gene data show CDR1 as MNHNS and CDR2 as SASEGT. V lost 4 bases and J 3 bases, leaving 9 bases between the germline ends. The CDR3 consists of 14 residues.

For this clone: The CDR3 is cut off 3 residues early in the read; its end comes from the germline J gene. Distinct nucleotide sequences in the sample also encode this CDR3. This chain joins TRBV11-2 and TRBJ1-2; D is perhaps TRBD1 (6 bases). Germline lookup yields CDR1 SGHAT and CDR2 FQNNGV. Trimming took off 5 bases at V and 4 bases at J, with 14 bases between the two ends. This CDR3 contains 14 residues. The CDR3 loop reads CASSRGGESYGYTF. The part of the CDR3 DNA that was read is TGTGCCAGCAGCCGAGGGGGTGAGAGCTATGGC.

Comment on this clone: The read halts 3 residues ahead of the CDR3 end, with the missing end drawn from the germline J gene. The chain recombines TRBV19 with TRBJ1-2; possible D gene TRBD1, 5 bases. CDR1 is LNHDA and CDR2 is SQIVND in the germline V gene (reference sequence). This CDR3 is 13 amino acids long. CDR3 DNA (partial): TGTGCCGCCCGTTTCAGGGTCACCTACGAC. Translating gives CAARFRVTYD. The entire CDR3 reads CAARFRVTYDYTF. Combining the CDR3 with reference TRBV19 and TRBJ1-2 gives the whole variable domain DGGITQSPKYLFRKEGQNVTLSCEQNLNHDAMYWYRQDPGQGLRLIYYSQIVNDFQKGDIAEGYSVSREKKESFPLTVTSAQKNPTAFYLCAARFRVTYDYTFGSGTRLTVV.

Details on this clone: The CDR3 extends 3 residues past the end of the read, so its final part is completed from the germline J gene. The sample holds other DNA sequences that translate to the same CDR3. The J gene is TRBJ1-3, the V gene TRBV19, with 7 bases identical to TRBD1. V was clipped by 7 bases and J by 1 base; unmatched bases: 4. Germline CDR1 LNHDA, CDR2 SQIVND (reference sequence). The length of the CDR3 is 14 residues. The CDR3 DNA, read in part, is TGTGCCAGTACTTGGGACAGTTCTGGAAACACC. It encodes CASTWDSSGNT. The whole CDR3 reads CASTWDSSGNTIYF.

About this clone itself: Read data end 3 residues before the CDR3 end; the end is taken from the germline J gene. V and J are TRBV7-9 and TRBJ2-1; D is ambiguous. The CDR3 contains 14 residues. V was cut by 0 bases and J by 4 bases, with 7 bases left in between. Germline V gene sequence: CDR1 SEHNR, CDR2 FQNEAQ (reference sequence). The DNA read from the CDR3 is TGTGCCAGCAGCTTAGCGGGCCCATACAATGAG. It codes for CASSLAGPYNE. The entire CDR3 protein reads CASSLAGPYNEQFF.

Regarding this clone: The read stops 3 residues short of the end of the CDR3; the missing end is completed from the germline J gene. The same CDR3 can be traced to other DNA sequences in this sample. This chain uses TRBV14 with TRBJ1-2; unclear D gene. CDR1 is SGHDN, CDR2 FVKESK, per germline. The CDR3 is 13 amino acids. V dropped 3 bases and J dropped 5 bases, with 10 bases sitting between them. The CDR3 is CASSQGRQYGYTF. The CDR3 DNA, read in part, is TGTGCCAGCAGCCAGGGCCGTCAATATGGC.

Concerning this clone itself: The CDR3 end falls 3 residues outside the read, so it is completed with the germline J gene. V usage is TRBV12-3 or TRBV12-4 and J usage is TRBJ2-7; D remains ambiguous. The CDR3 is 13 residues long. The V and J ends lost 0 bases and 5 bases respectively, with 8 bases between them. CDR3 sequence reads: CASSLAGLDEQYF. The CDR3 bases that were read are TGTGCCAGCAGTTTAGCAGGTTTGGACGAG.

A word on this clone: The CDR3 end lies 3 residues beyond the end of the read and is filled in from the germline J gene. The V call is TRBV5-1, the J call TRBJ2-7, with D unresolved. Germline V gene lookup returns CDR1 SGHRS and CDR2 YFSETQ. Deletions cut 0 bases from V and 3 bases from J, with 10 bases between. The CDR3 is 14 residues long. The sequenced part of the CDR3 DNA is TGCGCCAGCAGCTTGGGCTCCCCAGACTACGAG. Amino acid sequence: CASSLGSPDYE. The entire CDR3 is CASSLGSPDYEQYF.

Turning to this clone: The read terminates 3 residues ahead of where the CDR3 ends, so the germline J gene completes it. This rearrangement joins TRBV27 to TRBJ2-7, with D possibly matching TRBD1 (6 bases). The CDR3 has 18 residues. Germline V gene data show CDR1 as MNHEY and CDR2 as SMNVEV (reference sequence). With 5 bases removed from V and 0 bases from J, the gap between germline ends came to 23 bases. The sequenced part of the CDR3 DNA is TGTGCCAGCAGTCCCTACACCCACCCCGGGACATCCTCCTACGAG. Encoded protein: CASSPYTHPGTSSYE. The entire CDR3 protein reads CASSPYTHPGTSSYEQYF.

A note on this clone: The read ends 3 residues before the CDR3 terminus; that terminus is restored from the germline J gene. V gene TRBV20-1 combines with J gene TRBJ2-1; TRBD2 matches at 10 bases. The CDR3 loop spans 17 amino acids. V dropped 4 bases and J dropped 6; count of bases not matched to a gene: 15. Germline loops: CDR1 DFQATT, CDR2 SNEGSKA (reference sequence). The DNA read from the CDR3 is TGCAGTGCTACAACACCAAGCGGGAGGGCAGGGGGCAATGAG. Translated: CSATTPSGRAGGNE. The whole CDR3 reads CSATTPSGRAGGNEQFF.

For this clone: The observed sequence ends 3 residues before the CDR3 terminus, with the missing tail filled in from the germline J gene. The chain links TRBV11-3 to TRBJ2-1, with 9 positions matching TRBD2. Per germline, CDR1 SGHNT and CDR2 YENEEA. Losses at the gene ends were 8 bases for V and 5 bases for J; bases not matched to a gene: 7. This CDR3 has 14 amino acids. The CDR3: CASSRREGNNEQFF. CDR3 DNA, as far as it was read: TGTGCCAGCTCTCGGCGGGAGGGAAACAATGAG.

A remark on this clone: The read terminates 3 residues ahead of where the CDR3 ends, so the germline J gene completes it. The chain carries TRBV5-4 and TRBJ1-1; tentative D call: TRBD1 (6 bases). CDR3 length: 14 residues. V was pared by 1 base and J by 4 bases, with 11 bases between. Germline V gives CDR1 SGHNT, CDR2 YYREEE (reference sequence). CDR3 sequence reads: CASSLKGRGTEAFF. CDR3 DNA, as far as it was read: TGTGCCAGCAGCTTGAAAGGCAGGGGCACTGAA.

As to this clone: The observed sequence ends 3 residues before the CDR3 terminus, with the missing tail filled in from the germline J gene. The gene calls are TRBV20-1 and TRBJ1-1; D uncertain. This CDR3 has 14 amino acids. Trimming pared 0 bases from V and 3 bases from J, leaving 11 bases between. Germline lookup yields CDR1 DFQATT and CDR2 SNEGSKA (reference sequence). The sequenced CDR3 bases are TGCAGTGCTAGAGATCCGGGTCGGGACACTGAA. It translates to CSARDPGRDTE. The full CDR3 protein is CSARDPGRDTEAFF.

CDR3 amino acids: CASRRSGQGSGELFF. CDR3 bases read: TGTGCCAGCAGGCGCTCGGGACAGGGATCCGGGGAG. V and J are TRBV7-2 and TRBJ2-2, with 9 bases aligning to TRBD1. From the germline J gene comes the end of the CDR3, since the read stops 3 residues before it. Germline V CDR1 and CDR2: SGHTA, FQGNSA. This CDR3 has 15 residues. V was pared by 6 bases and J by 6 bases, with 8 bases of the junction left unmatched.

A word on this clone: The observed sequence ends 3 residues before the CDR3 terminus, with the missing tail filled in from the germline J gene. The chain employs TRBV5-1 and TRBJ2-7; the D gene is possibly TRBD2 (6 bases). The V gene's germline CDR1 is SGHRS and CDR2 YFSETQ. Trimming removed 5 bases from V and 3 bases from J, with 18 bases in between. The length of the CDR3 is 15 residues. The CDR3 bases that were read are TGCGCCAGCAGTTTTGCGGGGACCCGAGACTACGAG. Its translation: CASSFAGTRDYE. The full CDR3 protein is CASSFAGTRDYEQYF.